This T cell receptor (beta chain) was sequenced during a study of shared clonotypes between healthy human individuals. General study points: Shared clonotypes across all four donors exceeded non-shared ones in generation probability. The study generally estimated greater richness for naive than memory subsets.

The CDR3 extends over 16 amino acids. V gave up 2 bases and J gave up 7 bases; unmatched junction bases: 9. Germline CDR1 and CDR2: WNHNN and SYGVQD (reference sequence). Investigators spread the genomic DNA of each subset evenly over several immunoSEQ plates. The method was immunoSEQ multiplex PCR; TCRdb's version includes in-frame clones alone and lacks a portion of them. Of over 1.4 million clones in the sample, about 96% were seen once. In the case of this clone: The antigen is not known.

Sequencing was done on a sample of naive CD4+ T cells sorted from blood. Subset of the sample: CD45RA+ positively selected. This chain uses TRBV10-1 with TRBJ2-1; 9 bases agree with TRBD1. This TCR was recovered from a man aged 30 to 45 in good health. For the CDR3, the DNA is TGCGCCAGCAGTGAGACGAACACAGGGGGCAGGAATGAGCAGTTCTTC. It encodes CASSETNTGGRNEQFF.